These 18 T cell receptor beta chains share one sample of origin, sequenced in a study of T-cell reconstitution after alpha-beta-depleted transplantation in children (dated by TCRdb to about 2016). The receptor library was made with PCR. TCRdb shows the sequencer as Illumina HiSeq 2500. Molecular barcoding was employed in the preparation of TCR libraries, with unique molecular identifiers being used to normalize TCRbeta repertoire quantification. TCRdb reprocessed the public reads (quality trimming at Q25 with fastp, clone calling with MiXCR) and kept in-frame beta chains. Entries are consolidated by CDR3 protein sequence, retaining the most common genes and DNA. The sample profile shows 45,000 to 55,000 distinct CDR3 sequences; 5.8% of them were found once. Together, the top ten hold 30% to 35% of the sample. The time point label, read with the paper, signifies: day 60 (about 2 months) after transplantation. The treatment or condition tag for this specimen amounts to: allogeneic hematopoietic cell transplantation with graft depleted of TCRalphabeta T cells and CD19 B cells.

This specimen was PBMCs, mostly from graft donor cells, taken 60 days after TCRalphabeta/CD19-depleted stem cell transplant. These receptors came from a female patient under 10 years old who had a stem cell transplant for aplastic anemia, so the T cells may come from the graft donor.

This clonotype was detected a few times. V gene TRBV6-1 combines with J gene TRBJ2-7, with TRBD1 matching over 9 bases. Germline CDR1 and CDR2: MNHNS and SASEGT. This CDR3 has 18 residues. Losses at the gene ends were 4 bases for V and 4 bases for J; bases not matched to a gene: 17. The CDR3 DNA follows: TGTGCCAGCAGTGCCCGGAGGGCCGGGACAGGGCTAAATTACGAGCAGTACTTC. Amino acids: CASSARRAGTGLNYEQYF.

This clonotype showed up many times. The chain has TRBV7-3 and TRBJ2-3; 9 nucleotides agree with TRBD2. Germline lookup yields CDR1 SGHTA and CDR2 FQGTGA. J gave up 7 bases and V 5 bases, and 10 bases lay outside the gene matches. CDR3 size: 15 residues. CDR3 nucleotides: TGTGCCAGCAGCATAGAACATAGCGGGAGTAATACGCAGTATTTT. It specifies CASSIEHSGSNTQYF. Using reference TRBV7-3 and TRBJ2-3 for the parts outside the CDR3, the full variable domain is GAGVSQTPSNKVTEKGKYVELRCDPISGHTALYWYRQSLGQGPEFLIYFQGTGAADDSGLPNDRFFAVRPEGSVSTLKIQRTERGDSAVYLCASSIEHSGSNTQYFGPGTRLTVL.

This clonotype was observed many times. The CDR3 nucleotides read TGTGCCAGCAGCAGTTTCTCCGGGGGACCTAATGAAAAACTGTTTTTT. Residues: CASSSFSGGPNEKLFF. The chain couples TRBV12-3 or TRBV12-4 to TRBJ1-4; a weak D match, TRBD1 (5 bases). Trimming stripped 6 bases from V and 3 bases from J, with 17 bases between. This CDR3 comprises 16 residues.

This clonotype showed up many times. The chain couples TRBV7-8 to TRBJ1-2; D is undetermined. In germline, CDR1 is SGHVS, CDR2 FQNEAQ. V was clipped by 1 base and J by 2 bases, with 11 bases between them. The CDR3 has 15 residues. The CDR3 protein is CASSLGGSLNYGYTF. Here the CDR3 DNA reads TGTGCCAGCAGCTTAGGGGGTTCTCTGAACTATGGCTACACCTTC.

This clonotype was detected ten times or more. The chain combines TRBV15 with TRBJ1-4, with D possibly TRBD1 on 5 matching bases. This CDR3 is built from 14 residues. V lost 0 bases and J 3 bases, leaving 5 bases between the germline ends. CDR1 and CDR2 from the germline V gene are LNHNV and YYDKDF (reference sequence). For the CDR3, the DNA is TGTGCCACCAGCAGAGAGGGGGCTAATGAAAAACTGTTTTTT. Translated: CATSREGANEKLFF.

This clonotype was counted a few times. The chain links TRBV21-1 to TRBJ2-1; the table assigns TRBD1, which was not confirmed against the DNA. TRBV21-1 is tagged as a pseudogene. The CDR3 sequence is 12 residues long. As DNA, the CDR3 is TGTGCCAGCAGCAAACAGGGTTGGGAGCAGTTCTTC. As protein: CASSKQGWEQFF.

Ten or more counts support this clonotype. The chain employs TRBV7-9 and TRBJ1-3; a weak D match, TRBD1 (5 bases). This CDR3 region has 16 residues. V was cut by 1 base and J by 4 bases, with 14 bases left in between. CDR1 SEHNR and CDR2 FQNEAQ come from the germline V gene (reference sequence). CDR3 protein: CASSLGAGSSGNTIYF. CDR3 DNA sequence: TGTGCCAGCAGCTTAGGGGCAGGGAGCTCCGGAAACACCATATATTTT.

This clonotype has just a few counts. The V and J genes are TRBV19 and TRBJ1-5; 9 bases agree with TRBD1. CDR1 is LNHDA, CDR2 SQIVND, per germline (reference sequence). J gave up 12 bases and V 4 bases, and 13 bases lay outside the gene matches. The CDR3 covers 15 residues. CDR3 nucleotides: TGTGCCAGTAGTACGGACAGGGGCCCCGTAGGGTTCCAGCATTTT. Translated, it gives CASSTDRGPVGFQHF. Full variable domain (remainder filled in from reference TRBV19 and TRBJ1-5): DGGITQSPKYLFRKEGQNVTLSCEQNLNHDAMYWYRQDPGQGLRLIYYSQIVNDFQKGDIAEGYSVSREKKESFPLTVTSAQKNPTAFYLCASSTDRGPVGFQHFGDGTRLSIL.

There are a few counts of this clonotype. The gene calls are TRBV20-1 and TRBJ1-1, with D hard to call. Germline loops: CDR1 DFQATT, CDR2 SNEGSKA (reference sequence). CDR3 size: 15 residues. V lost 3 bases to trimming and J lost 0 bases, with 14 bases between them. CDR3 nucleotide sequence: TGCAGTGCTAGGGAGCAGATCGGGATGAACACTGAAGCTTTCTTT. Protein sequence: CSAREQIGMNTEAFF.

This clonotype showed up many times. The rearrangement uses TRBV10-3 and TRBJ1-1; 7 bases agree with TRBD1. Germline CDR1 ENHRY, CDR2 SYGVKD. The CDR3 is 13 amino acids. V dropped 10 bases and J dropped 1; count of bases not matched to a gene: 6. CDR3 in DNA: TGTGCCACAGGGGGGCCGGCGAACACTGAAGCTTTCTTT. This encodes CATGGPANTEAFF.

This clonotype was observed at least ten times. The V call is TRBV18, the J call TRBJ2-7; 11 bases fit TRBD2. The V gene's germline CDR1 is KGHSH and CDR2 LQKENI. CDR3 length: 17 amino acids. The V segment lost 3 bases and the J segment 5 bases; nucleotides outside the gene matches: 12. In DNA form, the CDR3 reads TGTGCCAGCTCACCTCCGGGACTAGCGGAGGCGACTAACGAGCAGTACTTC. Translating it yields CASSPPGLAEATNEQYF.

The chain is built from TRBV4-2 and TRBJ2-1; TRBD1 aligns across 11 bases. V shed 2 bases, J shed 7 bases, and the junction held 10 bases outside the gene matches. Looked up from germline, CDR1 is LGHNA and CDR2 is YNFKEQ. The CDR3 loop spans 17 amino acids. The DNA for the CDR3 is TGTGCCAGCAGCCAAACCGTCCCGGACAGGGGGCGGAATGAGCAGTTCTTC. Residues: CASSQTVPDRGRNEQFF.

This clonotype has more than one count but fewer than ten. The DNA for the CDR3 is TGTGCCAGCAGCACTCCCCGCGGACAGTTGGCGGGTCTATTACGAGGGGAGCAGTACTTC. It codes for CASSTPRGQLAGLLRGEQYF. This rearrangement joins TRBV7-9 to TRBJ2-7; the D gene is possibly TRBD1 (6 bases). This CDR3 spans 20 amino acids. The V gene's germline CDR1 is SEHNR and CDR2 FQNEAQ (reference sequence). The ends were cut back, 5 bases at V and 7 bases at J, with 36 bases in the middle.

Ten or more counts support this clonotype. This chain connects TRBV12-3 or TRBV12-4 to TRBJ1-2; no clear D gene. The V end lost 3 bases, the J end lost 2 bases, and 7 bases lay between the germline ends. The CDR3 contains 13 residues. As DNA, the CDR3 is TGTGCCAGCAGTTTTGGGGAGAACTATGGCTACACCTTC. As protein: CASSFGENYGYTF.

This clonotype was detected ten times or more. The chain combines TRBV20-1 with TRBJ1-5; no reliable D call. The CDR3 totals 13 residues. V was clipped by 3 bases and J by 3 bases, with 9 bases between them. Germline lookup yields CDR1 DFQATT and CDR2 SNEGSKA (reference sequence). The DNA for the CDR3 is TGCAGTGCTAGTCTCCGGACCAATCAGCCCCAGCATTTT. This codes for CSASLRTNQPQHF.

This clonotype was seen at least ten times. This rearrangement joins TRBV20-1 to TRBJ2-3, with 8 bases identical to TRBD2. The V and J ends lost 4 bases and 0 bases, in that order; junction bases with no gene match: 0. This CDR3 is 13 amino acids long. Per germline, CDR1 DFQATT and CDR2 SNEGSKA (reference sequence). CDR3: CSATSGSTDTQYF. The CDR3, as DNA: TGCAGTGCTACTAGCGGGAGCACAGATACGCAGTATTTT.

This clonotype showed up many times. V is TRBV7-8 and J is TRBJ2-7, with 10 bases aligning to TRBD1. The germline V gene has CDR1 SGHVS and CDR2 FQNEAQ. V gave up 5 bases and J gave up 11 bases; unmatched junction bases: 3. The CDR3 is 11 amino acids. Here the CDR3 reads CASSADRGEYF. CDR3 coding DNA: TGTGCCAGCAGCGCGGACAGGGGGGAGTACTTC.

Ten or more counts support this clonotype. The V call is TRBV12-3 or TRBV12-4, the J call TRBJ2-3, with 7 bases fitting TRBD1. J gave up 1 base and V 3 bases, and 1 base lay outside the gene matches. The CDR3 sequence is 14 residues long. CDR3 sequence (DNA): TGTGCCAGCAGTTTCGGACAGGGCACAGATACGCAGTATTTT. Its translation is CASSFGQGTDTQYF.